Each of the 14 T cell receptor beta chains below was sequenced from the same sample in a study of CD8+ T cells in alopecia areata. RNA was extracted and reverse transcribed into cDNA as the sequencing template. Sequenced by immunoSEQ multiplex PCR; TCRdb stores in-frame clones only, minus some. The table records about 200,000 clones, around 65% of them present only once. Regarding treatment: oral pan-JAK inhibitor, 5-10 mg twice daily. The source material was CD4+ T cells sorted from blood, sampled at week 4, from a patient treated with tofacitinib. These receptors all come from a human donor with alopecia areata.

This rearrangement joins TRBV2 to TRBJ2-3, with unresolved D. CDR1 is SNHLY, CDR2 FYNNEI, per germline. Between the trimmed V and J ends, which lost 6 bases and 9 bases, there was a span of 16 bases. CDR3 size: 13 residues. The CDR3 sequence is CASSKVAEGTQYF. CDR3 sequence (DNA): TGTGCCAGCAGCAAAGTGGCGGAAGGGACGCAGTATTTT.

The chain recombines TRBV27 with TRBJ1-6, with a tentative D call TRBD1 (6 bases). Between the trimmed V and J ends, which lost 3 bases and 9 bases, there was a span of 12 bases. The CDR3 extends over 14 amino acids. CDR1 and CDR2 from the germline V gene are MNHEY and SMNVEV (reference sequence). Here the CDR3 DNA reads TGTGCCAGCAGTTTTCAGGGGTTGACTTCACCCCTCCACTTT. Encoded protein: CASSFQGLTSPLHF.

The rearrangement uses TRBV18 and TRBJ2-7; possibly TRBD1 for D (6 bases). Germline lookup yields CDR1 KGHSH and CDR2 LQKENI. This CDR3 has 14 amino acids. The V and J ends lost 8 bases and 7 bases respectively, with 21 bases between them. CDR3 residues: CASTMGTWSGEQYF. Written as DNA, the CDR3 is TGTGCCAGCACCATGGGGACATGGTCTGGGGAGCAGTACTTC.

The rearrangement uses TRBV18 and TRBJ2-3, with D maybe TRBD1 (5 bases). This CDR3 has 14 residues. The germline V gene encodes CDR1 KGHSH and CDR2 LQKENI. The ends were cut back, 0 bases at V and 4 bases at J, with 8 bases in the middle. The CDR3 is CASSPPGRADTQYF. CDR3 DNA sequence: TGTGCCAGCTCACCACCGGGCAGGGCAGATACGCAGTATTTT.

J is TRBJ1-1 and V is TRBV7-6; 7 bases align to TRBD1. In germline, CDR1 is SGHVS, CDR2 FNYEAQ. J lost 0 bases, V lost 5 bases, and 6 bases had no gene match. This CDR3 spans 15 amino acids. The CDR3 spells CASSPRGTVNTEAFF. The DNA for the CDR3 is TGTGCCAGCAGCCCCAGGGGGACAGTGAACACTGAAGCTTTCTTT.

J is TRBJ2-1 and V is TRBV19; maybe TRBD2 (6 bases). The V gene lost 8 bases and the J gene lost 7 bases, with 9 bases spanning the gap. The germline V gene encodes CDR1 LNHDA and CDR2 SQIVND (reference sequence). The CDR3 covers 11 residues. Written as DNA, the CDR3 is TGTGCCAGTTGGGGGAGGAATGAGCAGTTCTTC. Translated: CASWGRNEQFF.

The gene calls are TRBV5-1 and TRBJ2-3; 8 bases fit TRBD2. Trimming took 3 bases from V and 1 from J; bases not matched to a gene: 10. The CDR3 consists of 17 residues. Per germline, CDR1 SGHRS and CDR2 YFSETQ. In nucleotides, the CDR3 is TGCGCCAGCAGCTCTGTCCCGGGACTAGTTGGCACAGATACGCAGTATTTT. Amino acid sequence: CASSSVPGLVGTDTQYF.

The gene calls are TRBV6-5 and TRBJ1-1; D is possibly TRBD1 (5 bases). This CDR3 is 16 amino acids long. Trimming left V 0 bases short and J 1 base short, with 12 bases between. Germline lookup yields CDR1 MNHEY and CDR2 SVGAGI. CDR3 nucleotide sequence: TGTGCCAGCAGTTACTCCGCGGGGGTCGGGAACACTGAAGCTTTCTTT. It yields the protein CASSYSAGVGNTEAFF.

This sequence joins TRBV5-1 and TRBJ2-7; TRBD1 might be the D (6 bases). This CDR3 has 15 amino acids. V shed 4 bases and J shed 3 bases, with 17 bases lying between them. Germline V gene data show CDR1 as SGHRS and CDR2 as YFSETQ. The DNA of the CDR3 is TGCGCCAGCAGCCAAGGGCCGGACAGCAACTACGAGCAGTACTTC. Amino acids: CASSQGPDSNYEQYF.

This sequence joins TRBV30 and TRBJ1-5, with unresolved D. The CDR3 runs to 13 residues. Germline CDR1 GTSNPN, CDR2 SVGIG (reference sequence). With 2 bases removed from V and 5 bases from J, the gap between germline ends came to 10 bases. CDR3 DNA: TGTGCCTGGAGTTCTCAGGCGGATCAGCCCCAGCATTTT. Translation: CAWSSQADQPQHF. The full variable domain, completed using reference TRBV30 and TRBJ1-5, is SQTIHQWPATLVQPVGSPLSLECTVEGTSNPNLYWYRQAAGRGLQLLFYSVGIGQISSEVPQNLSASRPQDRQFILSSKKLLLSDSGFYLCAWSSQADQPQHFGDGTRLSIL.

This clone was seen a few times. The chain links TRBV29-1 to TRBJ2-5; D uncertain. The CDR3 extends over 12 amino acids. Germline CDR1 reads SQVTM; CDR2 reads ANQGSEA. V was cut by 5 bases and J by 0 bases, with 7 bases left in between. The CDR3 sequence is CSVRLYQETQYF. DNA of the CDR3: TGCAGCGTTCGGCTGTACCAAGAGACCCAGTACTTC. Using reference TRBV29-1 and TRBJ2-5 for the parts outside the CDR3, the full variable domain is SAVISQKPSRDICQRGTSLTIQCQVDSQVTMMFWYRQQPGQSLTLIATANQGSEATYESGFVIDKFPISRPNLTFSTLTVSNMSPEDSSIYLCSVRLYQETQYFGPGTRLLVL.

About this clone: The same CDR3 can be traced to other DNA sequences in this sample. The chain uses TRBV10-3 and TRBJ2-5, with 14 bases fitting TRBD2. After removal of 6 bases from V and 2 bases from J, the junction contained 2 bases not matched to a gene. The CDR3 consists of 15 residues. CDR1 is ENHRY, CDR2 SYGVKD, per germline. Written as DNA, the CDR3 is TGTGCCATCAGCCGACTAGCGGGGGGGCAAGAGACCCAGTACTTC. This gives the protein CAISRLAGGQETQYF.

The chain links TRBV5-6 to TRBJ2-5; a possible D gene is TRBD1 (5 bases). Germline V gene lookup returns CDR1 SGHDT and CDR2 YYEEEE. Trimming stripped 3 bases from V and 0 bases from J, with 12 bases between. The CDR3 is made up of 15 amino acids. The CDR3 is CASSSLTEYQETQYF. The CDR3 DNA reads TGTGCCAGCAGCTCTCTGACAGAATACCAAGAGACCCAGTACTTC. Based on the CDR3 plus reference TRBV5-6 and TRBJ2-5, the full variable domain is DAGVTQSPTHLIKTRGQQVTLRCSPKSGHDTVSWYQQALGQGPQFIFQYYEEEERQRGNFPDRFSGHQFPNYSSELNVNALLLGDSALYLCASSSLTEYQETQYFGPGTRLLVL.

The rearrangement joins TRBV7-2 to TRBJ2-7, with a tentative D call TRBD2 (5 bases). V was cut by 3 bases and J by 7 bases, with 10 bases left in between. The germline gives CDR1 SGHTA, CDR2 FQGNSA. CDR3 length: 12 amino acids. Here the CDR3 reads CASSLDWAEQYF. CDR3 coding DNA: TGTGCCAGCAGCTTGGACTGGGCGGAGCAGTACTTC.